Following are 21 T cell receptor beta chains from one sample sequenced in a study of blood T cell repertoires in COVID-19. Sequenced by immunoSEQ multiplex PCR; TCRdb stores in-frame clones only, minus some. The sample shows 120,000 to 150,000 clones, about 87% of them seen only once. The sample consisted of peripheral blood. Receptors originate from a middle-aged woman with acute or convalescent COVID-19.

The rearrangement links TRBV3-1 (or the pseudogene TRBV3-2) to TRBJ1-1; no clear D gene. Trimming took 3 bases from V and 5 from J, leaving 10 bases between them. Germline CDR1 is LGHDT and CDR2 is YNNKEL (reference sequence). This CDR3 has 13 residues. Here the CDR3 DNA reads TGTGCCAGCAGCCACCCGACATTAACTGAAGCTTTCTTT. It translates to CASSHPTLTEAFF.

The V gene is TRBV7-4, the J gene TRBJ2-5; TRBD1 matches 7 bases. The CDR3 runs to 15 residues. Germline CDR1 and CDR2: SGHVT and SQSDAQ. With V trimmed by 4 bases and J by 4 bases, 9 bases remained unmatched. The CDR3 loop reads CASSCWGQLGETQYF. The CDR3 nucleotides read TGTGCCAGCAGCTGCTGGGGACAGCTAGGAGAGACCCAGTACTTC.

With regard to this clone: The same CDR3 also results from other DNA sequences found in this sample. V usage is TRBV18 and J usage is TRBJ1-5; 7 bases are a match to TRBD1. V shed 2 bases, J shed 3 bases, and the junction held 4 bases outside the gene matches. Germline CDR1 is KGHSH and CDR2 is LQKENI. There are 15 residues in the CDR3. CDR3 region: CASSPRDRNNQPQHF. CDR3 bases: TGTGCCAGCTCACCAAGGGACAGAAACAATCAGCCCCAGCATTTT.

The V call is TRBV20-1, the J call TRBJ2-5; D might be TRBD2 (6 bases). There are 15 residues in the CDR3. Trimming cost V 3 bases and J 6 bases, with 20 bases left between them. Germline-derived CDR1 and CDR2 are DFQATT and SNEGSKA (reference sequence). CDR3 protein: CSASDGGAVGKTQYF. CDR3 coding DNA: TGCAGTGCTAGTGACGGCGGGGCCGTGGGGAAGACCCAGTACTTC.

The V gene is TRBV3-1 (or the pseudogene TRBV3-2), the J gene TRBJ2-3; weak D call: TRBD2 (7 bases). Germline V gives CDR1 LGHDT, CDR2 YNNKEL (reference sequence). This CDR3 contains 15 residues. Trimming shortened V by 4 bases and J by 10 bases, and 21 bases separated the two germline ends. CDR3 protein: CASSLSGGGPRAQYF. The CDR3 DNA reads TGTGCCAGCAGCCTTAGTGGGGGGGGGCCCCGGGCGCAGTATTTT.

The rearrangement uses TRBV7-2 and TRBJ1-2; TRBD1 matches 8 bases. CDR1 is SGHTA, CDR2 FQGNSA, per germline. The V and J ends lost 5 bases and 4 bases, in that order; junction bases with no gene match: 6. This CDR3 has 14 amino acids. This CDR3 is CASSPDRGPYGYTF. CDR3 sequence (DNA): TGTGCCAGCAGCCCAGACAGGGGTCCCTATGGCTACACCTTC. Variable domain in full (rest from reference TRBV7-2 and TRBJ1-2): GAGVSQSPSNKVTEKGKDVELRCDPISGHTALYWYRQSLGQGLEFLIYFQGNSAPDKSGLPSDRFSAERTGGSVSTLTIQRTQQEDSAVYLCASSPDRGPYGYTFGSGTRLTVV.

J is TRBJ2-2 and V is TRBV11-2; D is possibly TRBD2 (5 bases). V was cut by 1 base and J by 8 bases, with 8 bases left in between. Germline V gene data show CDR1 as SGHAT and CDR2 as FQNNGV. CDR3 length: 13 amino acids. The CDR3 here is CASSLVLAGELFF. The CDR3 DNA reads TGTGCCAGCAGCTTAGTTTTAGCGGGGGAGCTGTTTTTT.

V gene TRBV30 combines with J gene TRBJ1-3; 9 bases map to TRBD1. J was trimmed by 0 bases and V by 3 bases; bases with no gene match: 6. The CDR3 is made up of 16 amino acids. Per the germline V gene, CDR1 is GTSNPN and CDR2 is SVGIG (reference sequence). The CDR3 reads CAWRVQGALSGNTIYF. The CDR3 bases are TGTGCCTGGAGGGTACAGGGGGCCCTCTCTGGAAACACCATATATTTT.

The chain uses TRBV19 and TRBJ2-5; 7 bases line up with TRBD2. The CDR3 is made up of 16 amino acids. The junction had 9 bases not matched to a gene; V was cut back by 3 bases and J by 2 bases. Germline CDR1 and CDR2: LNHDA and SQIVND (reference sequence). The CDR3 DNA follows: TGTGCCAGTAGTATGGTAGTAGCGGGCCTACAAGAGACCCAGTACTTC. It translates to CASSMVVAGLQETQYF.

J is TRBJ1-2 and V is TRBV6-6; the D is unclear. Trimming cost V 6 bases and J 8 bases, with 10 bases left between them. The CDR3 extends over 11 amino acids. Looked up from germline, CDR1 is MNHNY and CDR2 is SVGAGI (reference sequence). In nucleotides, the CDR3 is TGTGCCAGCAGGCCCGACGGGGGCTACACCTTC. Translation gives CASRPDGGYTF.

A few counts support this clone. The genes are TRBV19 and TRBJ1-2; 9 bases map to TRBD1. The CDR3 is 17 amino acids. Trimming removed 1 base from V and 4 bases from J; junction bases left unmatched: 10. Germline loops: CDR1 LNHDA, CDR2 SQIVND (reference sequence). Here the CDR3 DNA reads TGTGCCAGTAGTATAGGCGACAGGGGGTTGATCCCCTATGGCTACACCTTC. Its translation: CASSIGDRGLIPYGYTF.

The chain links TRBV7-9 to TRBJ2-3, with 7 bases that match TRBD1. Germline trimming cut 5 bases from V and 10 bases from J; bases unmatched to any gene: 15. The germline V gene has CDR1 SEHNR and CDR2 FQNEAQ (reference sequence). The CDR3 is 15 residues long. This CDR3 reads CASSPGQTEGVAQYF. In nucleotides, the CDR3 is TGTGCCAGCAGCCCGGGACAGACCGAGGGAGTAGCGCAGTATTTT.

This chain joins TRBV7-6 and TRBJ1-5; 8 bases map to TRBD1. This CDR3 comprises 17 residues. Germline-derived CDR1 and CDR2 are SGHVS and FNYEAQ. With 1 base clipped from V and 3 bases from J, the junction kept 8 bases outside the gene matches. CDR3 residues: CASSLGHRGFPNQPQHF. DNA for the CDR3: TGTGCCAGCAGCTTAGGGCACAGGGGGTTCCCCAATCAGCCCCAGCATTTT.

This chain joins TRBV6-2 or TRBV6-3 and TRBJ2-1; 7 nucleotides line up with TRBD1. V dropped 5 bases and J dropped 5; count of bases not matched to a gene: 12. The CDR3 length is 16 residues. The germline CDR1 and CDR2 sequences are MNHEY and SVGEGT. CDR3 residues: CASSLRQGYYDNEQFF. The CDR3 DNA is TGTGCCAGCAGTCTACGACAGGGCTATTATGACAATGAGCAGTTCTTC.

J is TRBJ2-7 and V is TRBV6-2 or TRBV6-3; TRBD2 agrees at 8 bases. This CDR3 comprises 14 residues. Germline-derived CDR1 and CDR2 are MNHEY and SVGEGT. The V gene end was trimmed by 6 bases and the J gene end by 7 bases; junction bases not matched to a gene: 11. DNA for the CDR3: TGTGCCAGCAGCCTCGGGGGCGGGAGGCGAGAGCAGTACTTC. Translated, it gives CASSLGGGRREQYF.

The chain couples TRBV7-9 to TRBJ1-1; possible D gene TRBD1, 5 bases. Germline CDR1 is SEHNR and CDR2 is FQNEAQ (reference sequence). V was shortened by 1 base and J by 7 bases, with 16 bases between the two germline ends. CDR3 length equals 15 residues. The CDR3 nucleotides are TGTGCCAGCAGCTTAGGGGGACTGGGCGTCGATGAAGCTTTCTTT. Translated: CASSLGGLGVDEAFF.

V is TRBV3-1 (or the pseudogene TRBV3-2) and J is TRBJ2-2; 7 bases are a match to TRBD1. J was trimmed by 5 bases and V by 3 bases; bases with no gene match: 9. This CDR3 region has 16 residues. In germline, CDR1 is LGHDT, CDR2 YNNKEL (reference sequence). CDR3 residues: CASSQYTGALTGELFF. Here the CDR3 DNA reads TGTGCCAGCAGCCAGTATACAGGGGCCCTAACCGGGGAGCTGTTTTTT.

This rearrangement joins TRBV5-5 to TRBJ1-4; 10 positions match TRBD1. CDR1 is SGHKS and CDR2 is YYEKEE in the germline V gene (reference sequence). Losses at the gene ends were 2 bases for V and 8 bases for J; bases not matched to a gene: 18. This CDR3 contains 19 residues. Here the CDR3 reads CASSLRDRGPWPGLEKLFF. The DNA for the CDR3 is TGTGCCAGCAGCTTACGGGACAGGGGCCCCTGGCCGGGCTTAGAAAAACTGTTTTTT.

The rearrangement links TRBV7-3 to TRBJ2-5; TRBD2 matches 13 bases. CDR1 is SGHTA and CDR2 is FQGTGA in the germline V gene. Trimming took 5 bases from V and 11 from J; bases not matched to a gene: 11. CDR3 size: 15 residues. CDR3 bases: TGTGCCAGCAGCCCACTAGGGACTAGCGGGGCACTACAGTACTTC. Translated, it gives CASSPLGTSGALQYF.

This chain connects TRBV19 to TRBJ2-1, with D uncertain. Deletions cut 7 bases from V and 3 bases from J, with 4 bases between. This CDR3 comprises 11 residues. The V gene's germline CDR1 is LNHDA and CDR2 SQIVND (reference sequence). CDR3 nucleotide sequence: TGTGCCAGTAATAGCTACAATGAGCAGTTCTTC. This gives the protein CASNSYNEQFF.

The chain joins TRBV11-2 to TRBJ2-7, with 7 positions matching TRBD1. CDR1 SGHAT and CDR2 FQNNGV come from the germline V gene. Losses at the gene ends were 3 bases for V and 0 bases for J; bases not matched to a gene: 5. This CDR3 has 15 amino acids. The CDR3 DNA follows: TGTGCCAGCAGCTTGGACAGGTCCAGCTCCTACGAGCAGTACTTC. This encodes CASSLDRSSSYEQYF.